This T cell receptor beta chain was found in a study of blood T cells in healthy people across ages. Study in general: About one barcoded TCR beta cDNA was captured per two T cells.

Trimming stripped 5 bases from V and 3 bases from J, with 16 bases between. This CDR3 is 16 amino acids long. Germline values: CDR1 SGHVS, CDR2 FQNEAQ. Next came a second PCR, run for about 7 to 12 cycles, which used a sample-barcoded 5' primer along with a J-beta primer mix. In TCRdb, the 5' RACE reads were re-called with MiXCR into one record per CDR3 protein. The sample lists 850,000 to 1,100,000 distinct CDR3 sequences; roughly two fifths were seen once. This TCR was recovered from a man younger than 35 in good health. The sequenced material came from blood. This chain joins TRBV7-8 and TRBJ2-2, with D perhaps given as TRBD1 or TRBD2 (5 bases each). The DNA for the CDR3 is TGTGCCAGCAGCACCCGGGACCAAGGGGACACCGGGGAGCTGTTTTTT. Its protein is CASSTRDQGDTGELFF.